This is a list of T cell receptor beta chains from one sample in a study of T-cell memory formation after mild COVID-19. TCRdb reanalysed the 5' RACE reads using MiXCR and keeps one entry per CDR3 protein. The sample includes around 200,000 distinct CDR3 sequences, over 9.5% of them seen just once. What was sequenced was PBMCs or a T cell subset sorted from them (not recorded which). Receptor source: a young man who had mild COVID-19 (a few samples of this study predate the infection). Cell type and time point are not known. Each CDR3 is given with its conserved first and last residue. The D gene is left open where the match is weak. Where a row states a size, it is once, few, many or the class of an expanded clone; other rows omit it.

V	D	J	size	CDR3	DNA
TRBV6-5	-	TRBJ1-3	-	CASSYSRSGRNMGNTIYF	TGTGCCAGCAGTTACTCACGGTCGGGACGAAACATGGGAAACACCATATATTTT
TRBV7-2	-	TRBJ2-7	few	CASSSGRGNYEQYF	TGTGCCAGCAGCTCCGGACGGGGCAACTACGAGCAGTACTTC
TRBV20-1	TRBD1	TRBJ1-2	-	CSARPLTGGHGYTF	TGCAGTGCTCGTCCCCTAACAGGGGGCCATGGCTACACCTTC
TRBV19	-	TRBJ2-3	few	CASGPSRDTQYF	TGTGCCAGTGGCCCCTCGAGGGATACGCAGTATTTT
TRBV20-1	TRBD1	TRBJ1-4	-	CSMTGLNEKLFF	TGCAGTATGACAGGGCTTAATGAAAAACTGTTTTTT
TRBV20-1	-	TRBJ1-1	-	CSAGPPDPARAFF	TGCAGTGCTGGCCCACCGGATCCGGCGCGAGCTTTCTTT
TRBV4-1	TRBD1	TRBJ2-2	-	CASSRGTGEVDTGELFF	TGCGCCAGCAGCCGCGGGACAGGTGAGGTTGACACCGGGGAGCTGTTTTTT
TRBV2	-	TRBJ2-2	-	CASSLTQINTGELFF	TGTGCCAGCAGTTTGACACAAATTAACACCGGGGAGCTGTTTTTT
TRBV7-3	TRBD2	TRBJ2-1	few	CASSLLAGWENEQFF	TGTGCCAGCAGCTTACTAGCGGGGTGGGAAAATGAGCAGTTCTTC
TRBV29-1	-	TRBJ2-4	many	CSVAQGRSDIQYF	TGCAGCGTTGCCCAGGGAAGGTCGGACATTCAGTACTTC
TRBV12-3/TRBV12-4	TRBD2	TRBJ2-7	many	CASRQPGLGEQYF	TGTGCCAGCAGACAACCGGGACTAGGCGAGCAGTACTTC
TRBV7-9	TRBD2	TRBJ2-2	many	CASSSTSPGTGELFF	TGTGCCAGCAGCTCGACTAGCCCGGGCACCGGGGAGCTGTTTTTT
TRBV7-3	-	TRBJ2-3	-	CASSPRREDTQYF	TGTGCCAGCAGCCCTCGTAGGGAGGATACGCAGTATTTT
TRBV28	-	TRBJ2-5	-	CSSSFPGASQYF	TGTTCCAGCAGTTTCCCGGGGGCGTCCCAGTACTTC
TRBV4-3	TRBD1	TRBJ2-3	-	CASSPSPPGQRTDTQYF	TGCGCCAGCAGCCCGTCACCTCCGGGACAGCGCACAGATACGCAGTATTTT
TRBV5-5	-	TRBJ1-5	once	CASSYEGRENQPQHF	TGTGCCAGCAGCTATGAAGGCAGGGAGAATCAGCCCCAGCATTTT
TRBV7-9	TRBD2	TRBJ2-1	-	CAVGGVNEQFF	TGTGCAGTCGGGGGGGTCAATGAGCAGTTCTTC
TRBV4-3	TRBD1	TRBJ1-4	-	CASSQGGTGEFSANEKLFF	TGCGCCAGCAGCCAAGGGGGGACAGGGGAATTCTCAGCTAATGAAAAACTGTTTTTT
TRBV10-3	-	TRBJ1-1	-	CAISGARASNTEAFF	TGTGCCATCAGTGGGGCCCGGGCCTCGAACACTGAAGCTTTCTTT
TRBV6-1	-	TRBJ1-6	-	CASTPTGGSVSPLHF	TGTGCCAGCACCCCGACGGGGGGTTCGGTTTCACCCCTCCACTTT
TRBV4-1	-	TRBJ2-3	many	CASSGDGFREADTQYF	TGCGCCAGCAGCGGAGACGGGTTCAGAGAGGCAGATACGCAGTATTTT
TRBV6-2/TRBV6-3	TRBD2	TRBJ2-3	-	CASSQRGSGGTDTQYF	TGTGCCAGCAGTCAACGGGGGAGCGGGGGCACAGATACGCAGTATTTT
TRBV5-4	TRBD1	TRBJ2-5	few	CASSQRTGSETQYF	TGTGCCAGCAGCCAAAGGACAGGGTCGGAGACCCAGTACTTC
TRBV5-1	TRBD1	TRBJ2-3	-	CASSSTGVDTQYF	TGCGCCAGCAGCTCGACAGGGGTAGATACGCAGTATTTT
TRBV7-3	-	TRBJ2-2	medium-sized	CASSSTVGTAGELFF	TGTGCCAGCAGCTCCACGGTGGGGACGGCCGGGGAGCTGTTTTTT
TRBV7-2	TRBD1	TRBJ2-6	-	CASSYQGAGANVLTF	TGTGCCAGCAGCTATCAGGGGGCAGGGGCCAACGTCCTGACTTTC
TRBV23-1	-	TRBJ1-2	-	CASIPTSGDYGYTF	TGCGCCAGCATTCCAACATCGGGGGACTATGGCTACACCTTC
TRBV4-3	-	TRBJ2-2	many	CASSLAERAGELFF	TGCGCCAGCAGCCTGGCCGAGCGGGCCGGGGAGCTGTTTTTT
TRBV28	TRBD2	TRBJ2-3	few	CASSPSGALDTQYF	TGTGCCAGCAGCCCTAGCGGGGCCCTAGATACGCAGTATTTT
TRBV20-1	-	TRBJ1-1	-	CSARTYTEAFF	TGCAGTGCTAGGACTTACACTGAAGCTTTCTTT
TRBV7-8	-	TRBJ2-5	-	CASSSEFDQYF	TGTGCCAGCAGCTCCGAATTCGACCAGTACTTC
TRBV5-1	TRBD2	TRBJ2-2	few	CASSSGAGDRTGELFF	TGCGCCAGCAGCTCCGGAGCGGGGGATAGGACCGGGGAGCTGTTTTTT
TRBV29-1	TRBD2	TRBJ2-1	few	CSVVSGGRGNEQFF	TGCAGCGTTGTGAGCGGGGGACGGGGCAATGAGCAGTTCTTC
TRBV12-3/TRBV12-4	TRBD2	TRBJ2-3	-	CASSWTSGPADTQYF	TGTGCCAGCAGCTGGACTAGCGGACCCGCAGATACGCAGTATTTT
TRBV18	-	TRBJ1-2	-	CASSPPARDYGYTF	TGTGCCAGCTCACCACCAGCCAGAGACTATGGCTACACCTTC
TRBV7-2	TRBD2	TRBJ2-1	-	CASSIGLAGWGEQFF	TGTGCCAGCAGCATAGGACTAGCGGGGTGGGGTGAGCAGTTCTTC